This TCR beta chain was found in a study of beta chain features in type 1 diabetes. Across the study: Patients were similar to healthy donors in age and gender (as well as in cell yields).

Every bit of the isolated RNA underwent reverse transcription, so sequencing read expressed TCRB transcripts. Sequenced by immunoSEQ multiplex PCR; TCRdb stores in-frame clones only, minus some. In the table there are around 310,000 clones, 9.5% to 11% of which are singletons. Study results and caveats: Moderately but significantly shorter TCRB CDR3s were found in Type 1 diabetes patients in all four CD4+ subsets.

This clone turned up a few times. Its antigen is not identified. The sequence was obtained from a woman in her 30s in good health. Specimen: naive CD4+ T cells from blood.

CDR3 bases: TGTGCCAGCAGTGAAGAAGTGACAGAATACAATGAGCAGTTCTTC. It yields the protein CASSEEVTEYNEQFF. This chain uses TRBV6-1 with TRBJ2-1, with D possibly TRBD1 on 5 matching bases. Germline V gene sequence: CDR1 MNHNS, CDR2 SASEGT. This CDR3 region has 15 residues. Between the trimmed V and J ends, which lost 1 base and 4 bases, there was a span of 11 bases.